Below are 3 T cell receptor beta chains sequenced from a single sample in a study of T cell responses to AZD1222 COVID-19 vaccine. Assay used: immunoSEQ multiplex PCR; TCRdb lists only in-frame clones, some missing. The repertoire holds about 140,000 clones, over 85% seen once, with approximately 7% in the top ten. Here the sequenced sample was peripheral blood, taken 28 days after the second AZD1222 dose. The receptors derive from an adult who received the AZD1222 COVID-19 vaccine.

V gene TRBV10-3 combines with J gene TRBJ2-4; D might be TRBD2 (6 bases). Per the germline V gene, CDR1 is ENHRY and CDR2 is SYGVKD. The CDR3 contains 16 residues. V lost 2 bases and J 3 bases, leaving 14 bases between the germline ends. The DNA of the CDR3 is TGTGCCATCAGTGAGGCGGGAACCTCTGGCAAAAACATTCAGTACTTC. Encoded protein: CAISEAGTSGKNIQYF.

The chain links TRBV4-1 to TRBJ1-2, with 7 bases matching TRBD1. Germline loops: CDR1 MGHRA, CDR2 YSYEKL. The CDR3 extends over 11 amino acids. This CDR3 is CAVQGRHGYTF. CDR3 DNA: TGCGCAGTACAGGGGAGGCATGGCTACACCTTC.

The chain combines TRBV2 with TRBJ2-5; 8 nucleotides agree with TRBD2. The germline V gene has CDR1 SNHLY and CDR2 FYNNEI. V trimming: 3 bases; J trimming: 5 bases; junction bases outside the gene matches: 5. CDR3 length: 14 residues. The CDR3 coding sequence is TGTGCCAGCAGTGATCGGGGGGGCATCGAGACCCAGTACTTC. Protein: CASSDRGGIETQYF.